The 21 T cell receptor beta chains presented below share a single source sample, sequenced in a study of T cell clonotyping in hematopoietic cell transplantation. Using immunoSEQ multiplex PCR, the repertoire was profiled, and TCRdb retains in-frame clones only, with some absent. The repertoire holds tens of thousands of clones, with approximately 94% as singletons. Sequenced input: peripheral blood mononuclear cells. The receptor source for this set is a woman aged 45-59 years in good health. Some clones in this sample may be carry-over from other donors' samples.

V is TRBV25-1 and J is TRBJ2-7; 7 nucleotides agree with TRBD2. Germline CDR1 reads MGHDK; CDR2 reads SYGVNS. CDR3 length: 13 residues. V dropped 4 bases and J dropped 3; count of bases not matched to a gene: 3. The CDR3, as DNA: TGTGCCAGCAGTGGGGGAGGGGACTACGAGCAGTACTTC. The encoded protein is CASSGGGDYEQYF.

V is TRBV29-1 and J is TRBJ2-1; D could derive from TRBD1 or TRBD2 (6 bases each). The CDR3 consists of 12 residues. Per germline, CDR1 SQVTM and CDR2 ANQGSEA. The V gene lost 5 bases and the J gene lost 10 bases, with 15 bases spanning the gap. The CDR3 here is CSVHRGGTEQFF. The CDR3 DNA sequence: TGCAGCGTTCATCGAGGGGGGACAGAGCAGTTCTTC.

The genes are TRBV28 and TRBJ1-1; maybe TRBD1 (5 bases). The V end lost 4 bases, the J end lost 0 bases, and 6 bases lay between the germline ends. The CDR3 has 13 amino acids. Germline CDR1 MDHEN, CDR2 SYDVKM. CDR3 sequence reads: CASSWDVNTEAFF. The CDR3 bases are TGTGCCAGCAGTTGGGACGTGAACACTGAAGCTTTCTTT.

The chain couples TRBV2 to TRBJ2-5; 8 positions agree with TRBD1. CDR1 is SNHLY, CDR2 FYNNEI, per germline. The CDR3 is 16 residues long. The J segment lost 7 bases and the V segment lost 1 base, leaving 11 bases of the junction unmatched. CDR3 in amino acids: CASSEGHTGGVVTQYF. The CDR3 DNA reads TGTGCCAGCAGTGAAGGTCATACAGGGGGAGTTGTGACCCAGTACTTC.

The chain has TRBV7-6 and TRBJ2-3; D unresolved. The germline gives CDR1 SGHVS, CDR2 FNYEAQ. The CDR3 extends over 13 amino acids. Between the trimmed V and J ends, which lost 1 base and 6 bases, there was a span of 8 bases. Here the CDR3 reads CASSLGGLDTQYF. In nucleotides, the CDR3 is TGTGCCAGCAGCTTAGGTGGGTTGGATACGCAGTATTTT.

This clone came up once. In DNA, the CDR3 is TGTGCCAGCAGTTTAGGGCAGGGATTATATGGCTACACCTTC. Translated: CASSLGQGLYGYTF. The chain is built from TRBV27 and TRBJ1-2; D is perhaps TRBD1 (5 bases). This CDR3 contains 14 residues. Germline-derived CDR1 and CDR2 are MNHEY and SMNVEV (reference sequence). V was shortened by 2 bases and J by 5 bases, with 12 bases between the two germline ends.

The V gene is TRBV5-1, the J gene TRBJ1-1; D might be TRBD1 (6 bases). This CDR3 has 16 residues. Germline V gives CDR1 SGHRS, CDR2 YFSETQ. V was shortened by 2 bases and J by 1 base, with 15 bases between the two germline ends. The CDR3 reads CASSLRPGAENTEAFF. For the CDR3, the DNA is TGCGCCAGCAGCTTACGCCCGGGGGCTGAGAACACTGAAGCTTTCTTT.

This chain links TRBV6-6 with TRBJ2-5; no clear D. The ends were cut back, 5 bases at V and 1 base at J, with 11 bases in the middle. The CDR3 runs to 14 residues. Per germline, CDR1 MNHNY and CDR2 SVGAGI (reference sequence). CDR3 sequence reads: CASSRPGPQETQYF. The CDR3 region has the DNA TGTGCCAGCAGTCGGCCGGGCCCCCAAGAGACCCAGTACTTC.

The rearrangement links TRBV6-5 to TRBJ1-5; D perhaps matches TRBD1 (5 bases). CDR1 and CDR2 (germline): MNHEY, SVGAGI. The CDR3 runs to 14 residues. Deletions cut 4 bases from V and 2 bases from J, with 9 bases between. CDR3 sequence reads: CASSFDSGNQPQHF. Here the CDR3 DNA reads TGTGCCAGCAGTTTCGACAGTGGCAATCAGCCCCAGCATTTT.

The genes are TRBV7-2 and TRBJ1-6, with a weak D call TRBD1 (6 bases). Germline-derived CDR1 and CDR2 are SGHTA and FQGNSA. The CDR3 spans 16 residues. The V and J ends lost 0 bases and 9 bases respectively, with 15 bases between them. CDR3 DNA sequence: TGTGCCAGCAGCTTAGCCCCCAGGCCAGGGGTTTCACCCCTCCACTTT. Protein sequence: CASSLAPRPGVSPLHF. Together with reference TRBV7-2 and TRBJ1-6, the CDR3 gives the full variable domain: GAGVSQSPSNKVTEKGKDVELRCDPISGHTALYWYRQSLGQGLEFLIYFQGNSAPDKSGLPSDRFSAERTGGSVSTLTIQRTQQEDSAVYLCASSLAPRPGVSPLHFGNGTRLTVT.

This clone was counted once. V usage is TRBV4-2 and J usage is TRBJ1-5; a possible D gene is TRBD1 (6 bases). The V gene's germline CDR1 is LGHNA and CDR2 YNFKEQ. There are 16 residues in the CDR3. V was pared by 4 bases and J by 5 bases, with 18 bases between. CDR3 sequence: CASSLRGGTGHQPQHF. CDR3 sequence (DNA): TGTGCCAGCAGCCTGAGGGGGGGGACCGGGCATCAGCCCCAGCATTTT.

This clone was observed once. V and J are TRBV28 and TRBJ1-2; 7 nucleotides match TRBD1. The CDR3 is 14 residues long. The trim removed 6 bases at V and 2 bases at J, leaving 6 bases unmatched. CDR1 is MDHEN, CDR2 SYDVKM, per germline. CDR3 loop: CASSQAGQNYGYTF. The CDR3 DNA reads as TGTGCCAGCAGCCAAGCGGGACAGAACTATGGCTACACCTTC.

The chain is built from TRBV5-1 and TRBJ1-5; D is undetermined. From germline, CDR1 is SGHRS and CDR2 YFSETQ. Trimming removed 0 bases from V and 3 bases from J, with 10 bases in between. This CDR3 comprises 15 residues. The CDR3 bases are TGCGCCAGCAGCTTGGCCGGCAGCCCCAATCAGCCCCAGCATTTT. Amino acid sequence: CASSLAGSPNQPQHF.

The V gene is TRBV5-5, the J gene TRBJ1-4; 9 bases are shared with TRBD1. The germline gives CDR1 SGHKS, CDR2 YYEKEE (reference sequence). Losses at the gene ends were 0 bases for V and 6 bases for J; bases not matched to a gene: 6. This CDR3 has 16 amino acids. In nucleotides, the CDR3 is TGTGCCAGCAGCTTGGGAGGGACAGGGTCTTATGAAAAACTGTTTTTT. Protein: CASSLGGTGSYEKLFF.

The rearrangement uses TRBV5-1 and TRBJ1-3, with D unresolved. The CDR3 has 13 amino acids. In germline, CDR1 is SGHRS, CDR2 YFSETQ. V was trimmed by 0 bases and J by 8 bases, leaving 9 bases between them. The CDR3 DNA follows: TGCGCCAGCAGCTTGGAACGGCCGGACACCATATATTTT. It specifies CASSLERPDTIYF.

The chain is built from TRBV19 and TRBJ1-1; D possibly corresponds to TRBD1 (5 bases). This CDR3 is built from 14 residues. CDR1 is LNHDA and CDR2 is SQIVND in the germline V gene (reference sequence). V lost 5 bases to trimming and J lost 0 bases, with 10 bases between them. DNA of the CDR3: TGTGCCAGTAGTCTCAGGGAACTGAACACTGAAGCTTTCTTT. Its protein product is CASSLRELNTEAFF.

This clone showed up just once. V usage is TRBV6-1 and J usage is TRBJ1-5; D is uncertain. The CDR3 has 13 amino acids. V lost 4 bases and J lost 3, with 7 bases in between. The V gene's germline CDR1 is MNHNS and CDR2 SASEGT. The CDR3 coding sequence is TGTGCCAGCAGTGGAAGGGCCAATCAGCCCCAGCATTTT. It codes for CASSGRANQPQHF.

This sequence joins TRBV30 and TRBJ2-7, with 9 bases fitting TRBD1. The germline gives CDR1 GTSNPN, CDR2 SVGIG (reference sequence). The CDR3 is made up of 13 amino acids. V lost 5 bases, J lost 3 bases, and 5 bases stayed unmatched. CDR3 region: CAWAGTGIYEQYF. CDR3 nucleotide sequence: TGTGCCTGGGCCGGGACAGGGATCTACGAGCAGTACTTC.

The V and J genes are TRBV10-3 and TRBJ1-4; D remains unclear. The ends were cut back, 3 bases at V and 4 bases at J, with 9 bases in the middle. The CDR3 has 14 residues. Germline CDR1 ENHRY, CDR2 SYGVKD. CDR3 bases: TGTGCCATCAGTGATCGAGCCAATAATGAAAAACTGTTTTTT. Translated, it gives CAISDRANNEKLFF.

The chain combines TRBV6-5 with TRBJ2-5; D possibly corresponds to TRBD2 (5 bases). Gene TRBJ2-7 matches the end of the DNA better, so the J call may be wrong. CDR1 is MNHEY, CDR2 SVGAGI, per germline. The CDR3 contains 14 residues. CDR3 DNA sequence: TGTGCCAGCAGTTTCGCTGGAGGCTCCTACGAGCAGTACTTC. It codes for CASSFAGGSYEQYF.

This chain joins TRBV6-5 and TRBJ1-6; possible D gene TRBD1, 5 bases. V gave up 10 bases and J gave up 0 bases, with 13 bases separating them. CDR3 length: 15 residues. Germline V gene sequence: CDR1 MNHEY, CDR2 SVGAGI. Here the CDR3 reads CATHRSSSYNSPLHF. CDR3 DNA sequence: TGTGCCACCCACAGGAGCAGCTCCTATAATTCACCCCTCCACTTT.